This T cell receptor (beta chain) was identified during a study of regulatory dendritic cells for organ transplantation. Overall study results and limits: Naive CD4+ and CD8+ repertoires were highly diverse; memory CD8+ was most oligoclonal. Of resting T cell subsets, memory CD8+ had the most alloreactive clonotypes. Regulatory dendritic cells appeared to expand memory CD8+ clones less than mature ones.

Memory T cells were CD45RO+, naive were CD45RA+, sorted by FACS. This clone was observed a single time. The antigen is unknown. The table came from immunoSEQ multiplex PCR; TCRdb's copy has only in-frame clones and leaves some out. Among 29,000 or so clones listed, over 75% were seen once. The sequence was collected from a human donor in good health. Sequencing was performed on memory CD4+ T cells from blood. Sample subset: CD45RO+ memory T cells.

CDR3: CASSVAPRQGGGYTF. CDR3 DNA sequence: TGTGCCAGCAGCGTCGCCCCTAGACAGGGAGGAGGCTACACCTTC. This chain joins TRBV9 and TRBJ1-2, with 7 bases lining up with TRBD1. The germline gives CDR1 SGDLS, CDR2 YYNGEE. V lost 2 bases, J lost 8 bases, and 12 bases stayed unmatched. This CDR3 is 15 amino acids long.